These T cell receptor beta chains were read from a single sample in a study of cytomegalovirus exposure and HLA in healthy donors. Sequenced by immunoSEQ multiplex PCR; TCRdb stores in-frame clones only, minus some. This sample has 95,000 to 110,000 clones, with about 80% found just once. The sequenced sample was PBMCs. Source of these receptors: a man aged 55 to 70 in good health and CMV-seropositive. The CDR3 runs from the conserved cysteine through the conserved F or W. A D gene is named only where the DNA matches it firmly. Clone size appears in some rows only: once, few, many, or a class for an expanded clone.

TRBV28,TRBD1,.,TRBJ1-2,CASSSGTGGFLYGYTF,TGTGCCAGCAGTTCAGGGACAGGGGGCTTCCTCTATGGCTACACCTTC
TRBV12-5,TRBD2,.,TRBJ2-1,CASGSPGLASDEQFF,TGTGCTAGTGGTTCGCCGGGACTAGCGTCTGATGAGCAGTTCTTC
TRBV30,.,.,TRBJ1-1,CAWSRWAEGAEAFF,TGTGCCTGGAGCCGTTGGGCCGAAGGGGCTGAAGCTTTCTTT
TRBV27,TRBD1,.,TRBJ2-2,CASTRIRTGGIRELFF,TGTGCCAGCACCCGCATAAGGACAGGGGGCATCAGGGAGCTGTTTTTT
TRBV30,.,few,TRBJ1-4,CAWSGAERGGEKLFF,TGTGCCTGGAGTGGGGCTGAGAGGGGGGGGGAAAAACTGTTTTTT
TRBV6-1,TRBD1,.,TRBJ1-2,CASSTGTGVGGYTF,TGTGCCAGCAGTACCGGGACAGGGGTTGGTGGCTACACCTTC
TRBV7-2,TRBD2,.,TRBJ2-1,CASSPTSSHYNEQFF,TGTGCCAGCAGCCCGACTAGCTCCCACTACAATGAGCAGTTCTTC
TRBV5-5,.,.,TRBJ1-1,CASSGGGYTEAFF,TGTGCCAGCAGCGGCGGGGGTTACACTGAAGCTTTCTTT
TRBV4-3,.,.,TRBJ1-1,CASSQDRGNTEAFF,TGCGCCAGCAGCCAAGATCGCGGGAACACTGAAGCTTTCTTT
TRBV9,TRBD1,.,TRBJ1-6,CASSVAIRTGDSPLHF,TGTGCCAGCAGCGTAGCTATTCGAACAGGGGATTCACCCCTCCACTTT
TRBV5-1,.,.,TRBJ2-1,CASSTQGNEQFF,TGCGCCAGCAGCACACAGGGAAATGAGCAGTTCTTC
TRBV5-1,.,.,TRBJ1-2,CASTSTGTNYGYTF,TGCGCCAGCACCTCAACAGGGACTAACTATGGCTACACCTTC
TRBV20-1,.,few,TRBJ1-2,CSAPGYTF,TGCAGTGCCCCAGGCTACACCTTC
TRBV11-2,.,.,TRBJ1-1,CASSFNRVTEAFF,TGTGCCAGCAGCTTTAACAGGGTGACTGAAGCTTTCTTT
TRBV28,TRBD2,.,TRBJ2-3,CASSSPGGITSTDTQYF,TGTGCCAGCAGTTCCCCGGGGGGGATTACCAGCACAGATACGCAGTATTTT
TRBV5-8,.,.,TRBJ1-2,CASSSYINSNYGYTF,TGTGCCAGCAGCTCTTACATAAATTCTAACTATGGCTACACCTTC
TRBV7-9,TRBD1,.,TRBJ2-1,CASGLVPGQSSFF,TGTGCCAGCGGCTTAGTCCCGGGACAGTCGTCGTTCTTC
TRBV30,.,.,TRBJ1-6,CACRWGLLYNSPLHF,TGTGCCTGCAGATGGGGACTCCTTTATAATTCACCCCTCCACTTT
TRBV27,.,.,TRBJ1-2,CASSLLADTYHYGYTF,TGTGCCAGCAGTCTCCTCGCGGACACCTACCACTATGGCTACACCTTC
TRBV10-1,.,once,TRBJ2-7,CASSGRGSVEQYF,TGCGCCAGCAGTGGGCGGGGTTCGGTCGAGCAGTACTTC
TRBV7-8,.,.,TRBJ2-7,CASSLWAGSYEQYF,TGTGCCAGCAGCTTATGGGCGGGGTCCTACGAGCAGTACTTC
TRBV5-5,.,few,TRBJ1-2,CASSLESYGYTF,TGTGCCAGCAGCTTGGAATCATATGGCTACACCTTC
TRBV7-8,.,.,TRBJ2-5,CASSTRTAGLGTQYF,TGTGCCAGCAGCACGAGGACAGCCGGACTTGGGACCCAGTACTTC
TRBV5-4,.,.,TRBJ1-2,CASTTTVWPLDYGYTF,TGTGCCAGCACCACGACAGTTTGGCCGTTAGACTATGGCTACACCTTC
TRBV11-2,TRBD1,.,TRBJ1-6,CASSSNTGTANSPLHF,TGTGCCAGCAGCTCAAACACAGGGACAGCAAATTCACCCCTCCACTTT